The 3 T cell receptor beta chains below come from one sample, sequenced in a study of cytomegalovirus exposure and HLA in healthy donors. PCR amplification relied on 60 Vbeta primers (plus 13 Jbeta primers). Sequencing used immunoSEQ multiplex PCR; TCRdb keeps in-frame clones, though not all of them. The data hold around 92,000 clones, with roughly 79% observed a single time. Sequencing used PBMCs. The receptors derive from a woman in her seventies in good health and CMV-seropositive.

This clone was recorded a few times. The chain joins TRBV11-2 to TRBJ2-2; no clear D. The CDR3 extends over 15 amino acids. Per germline, CDR1 SGHAT and CDR2 FQNNGV. The V and J ends lost 2 bases and 0 bases respectively, with 7 bases between them. The CDR3 spells CASSLSRSNTGELFF. Here the CDR3 DNA reads TGTGCCAGCAGCTTATCCAGATCGAACACCGGGGAGCTGTTTTTT.

The chain links TRBV27 to TRBJ2-1, with 7 bases aligning to TRBD2. The trim removed 3 bases at V and 1 base at J, leaving 15 bases unmatched. CDR1 is MNHEY and CDR2 is SMNVEV in the germline V gene (reference sequence). The CDR3 runs to 19 residues. The CDR3 is CASSFGGGTTIASYNEQFF. The DNA of the CDR3 is TGTGCCAGCAGTTTTGGGGGGGGTACGACGATAGCGTCCTACAATGAGCAGTTCTTC.

The chain is built from TRBV7-2 and TRBJ2-5, with TRBD1 identical over 7 bases. Trimming took 8 bases from V and 5 from J; bases not matched to a gene: 8. CDR1 and CDR2 (germline): SGHTA, FQGNSA. This CDR3 is built from 13 residues. For the CDR3, the DNA is TGTGCCAGCGGCCCGGGACAGAGTGAGACCCAGTACTTC. The encoded protein is CASGPGQSETQYF.